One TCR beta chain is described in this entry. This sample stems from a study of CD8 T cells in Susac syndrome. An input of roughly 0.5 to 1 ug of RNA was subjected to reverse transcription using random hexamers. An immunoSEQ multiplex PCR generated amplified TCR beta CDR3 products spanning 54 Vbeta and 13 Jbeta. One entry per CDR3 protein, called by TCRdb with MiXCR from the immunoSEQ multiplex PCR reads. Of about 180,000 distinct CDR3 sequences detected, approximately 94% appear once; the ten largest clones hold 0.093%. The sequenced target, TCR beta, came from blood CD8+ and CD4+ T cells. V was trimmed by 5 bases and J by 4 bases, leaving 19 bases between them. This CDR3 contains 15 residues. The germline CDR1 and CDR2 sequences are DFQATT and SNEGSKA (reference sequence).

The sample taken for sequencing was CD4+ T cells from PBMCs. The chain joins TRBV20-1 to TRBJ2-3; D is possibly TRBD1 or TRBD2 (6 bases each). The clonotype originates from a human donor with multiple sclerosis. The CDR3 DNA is TGCAGTGCTCGGATGTCTAGGGGGGCGGCAGATACGCAGTATTTT. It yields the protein CSARMSRGAADTQYF.